The 29 T cell receptor beta chains in this list originate from one sample, sequenced in a study of OX40 agonist ivuxolimab in advanced cancers. The assay was immunoSEQ multiplex PCR, and TCRdb's table has in-frame clones only and misses some. The sample holds tens of thousands of clones, over 75% seen once. The starting material was CD4+ or CD8+ T cells sorted from blood, obtained in a trial of the OX40 agonist ivuxolimab. Receptors were obtained from an adult with an advanced solid tumor such as melanoma, head and neck, liver or kidney cancer.

The rearrangement links TRBV13 to TRBJ1-1, with 12 bases matching TRBD1. There are 14 residues in the CDR3. V lost 3 bases and J lost 5; bases outside the gene matches: 1. Germline-derived CDR1 and CDR2 are PRHDT and FYEKMQ (reference sequence). The CDR3 nucleotides are TGTGCCAGCAGCTTGGGACAGGGGGCGACTGAAGCTTTCTTT. This gives the protein CASSLGQGATEAFF.

This sequence joins TRBV4-1 and TRBJ1-3; D remains ambiguous. Germline V gives CDR1 MGHRA, CDR2 YSYEKL. The ends were cut back, 8 bases at V and 0 bases at J, with 14 bases in the middle. This CDR3 is 15 amino acids long. This chain's CDR3 is CASQLTHTSGNTIYF. In DNA form, the CDR3 reads TGCGCCAGCCAACTTACTCACACCTCTGGAAACACCATATATTTT.

The chain couples TRBV19 to TRBJ2-5, with 7 positions matching TRBD1. Germline CDR1 LNHDA, CDR2 SQIVND (reference sequence). The CDR3 is 13 residues long. Trimming removed 5 bases from V and 4 bases from J; junction bases left unmatched: 4. The DNA of the CDR3 is TGTGCCAGTAGTGACAGGGCGAGAGAGACCCAGTACTTC. Residues: CASSDRARETQYF. Together with reference TRBV19 and TRBJ2-5, the CDR3 gives the full variable domain: DGGITQSPKYLFRKEGQNVTLSCEQNLNHDAMYWYRQDPGQGLRLIYYSQIVNDFQKGDIAEGYSVSREKKESFPLTVTSAQKNPTAFYLCASSDRARETQYFGPGTRLLVL.

The genes are TRBV21-1 and TRBJ1-1. TRBV21-1 is shown as a pseudogene. CDR3 length: 12 amino acids. The CDR3 DNA is TGTGCCACCTCGCCGGGGGACACTGAAGCTTTCTTT. Translated, it gives CATSPGDTEAFF.

CDR3 protein: CASSDYRKTNEKLFF. CDR3 coding DNA: TGTGCCAGCAGTGACTACAGGAAAACTAATGAAAAACTGTTTTTT. The rearrangement joins TRBV2 to TRBJ1-4, with a tentative D call TRBD1 (5 bases). Germline lookup yields CDR1 SNHLY and CDR2 FYNNEI. V lost 3 bases to trimming and J lost 1 base, with 9 bases between them. The length of the CDR3 is 15 residues.

A remark on this clone: One end of the junction fails to match germline, which may point to a read error. V and J are TRBV5-1 and TRBJ2-7; no firm D call. The CDR3 runs 12 residues. Germline loops: CDR1 SGHRS, CDR2 YFSETQ. The CDR3, as DNA: TGCGCCGGCAGCTTGGACGGCTACGAGCAGTACTTC. Translation gives CAGSLDGYEQYF.

The CDR3 DNA reads as TGCGCCAGCAGTATGGCGGGAGGGTCGAGAGATACGCAGTATTTT. Translated: CASSMAGGSRDTQYF. This chain links TRBV10-2 with TRBJ2-3; 9 bases match TRBD2. This CDR3 spans 15 amino acids. The V segment lost 5 bases and the J segment 5 bases; nucleotides outside the gene matches: 8. Germline V gives CDR1 WSHSY, CDR2 SAAADI.

This chain joins TRBV10-3 and TRBJ2-5; D is uncertain. The end of the DNA fits TRBJ2-7 better, so the J call may be wrong. CDR3 size: 15 residues. Per germline, CDR1 ENHRY and CDR2 SYGVKD. The CDR3 bases are TGTGCCATCAGTGAGATCGGGCGGTACTCCTACGAGCAGTACTTC. Protein sequence: CAISEIGRYSYEQYF.

The rearrangement links TRBV7-2 to TRBJ2-2; possibly TRBD2 for D (6 bases). Trimming pared 8 bases from V and 3 bases from J, leaving 16 bases between. This CDR3 has 15 residues. The germline CDR1 and CDR2 sequences are SGHTA and FQGNSA. CDR3 protein: CASEKGLGDTGELFF. The CDR3 nucleotides read TGTGCCAGCGAGAAGGGACTGGGGGACACCGGGGAGCTGTTTTTT.

This clone showed up just once. This chain connects TRBV7-2 to TRBJ2-1; the D gene is possibly TRBD2 (6 bases). CDR3 size: 17 residues. Deletions cut 1 base from V and 5 bases from J, with 18 bases between. Germline CDR1 SGHTA, CDR2 FQGNSA. The CDR3 loop reads CASSLGGAGSRNNEQFF. Written as DNA, the CDR3 is TGTGCCAGCAGCTTAGGGGGTGCCGGGAGTAGGAACAATGAGCAGTTCTTC.

The chain is built from TRBV5-1 and TRBJ1-1; D is unclear. The germline CDR1 and CDR2 sequences are SGHRS and YFSETQ. The CDR3 loop spans 14 amino acids. V lost 0 bases to trimming and J lost 5 bases, with 11 bases between them. This CDR3 reads CASSLVRDGTEAFF. CDR3 bases: TGCGCCAGCAGCTTGGTTAGGGATGGGACTGAAGCTTTCTTT.

The chain employs TRBV7-8 and TRBJ2-2, with D unclear. CDR1 SGHVS and CDR2 FQNEAQ come from the germline V gene. Trimming cost V 5 bases and J 1 base, with 11 bases left between them. The CDR3 extends over 15 amino acids. The CDR3 DNA reads as TGTGCCAGCAGCCTCAAAGGGCGGAACACCGGGGAGCTGTTTTTT. The encoded protein is CASSLKGRNTGELFF.

J is TRBJ2-7 and V is TRBV2, with 9 bases fitting TRBD2. The germline V gene encodes CDR1 SNHLY and CDR2 FYNNEI. This CDR3 contains 14 residues. V was pared by 5 bases and J by 9 bases, with 11 bases of the junction left unmatched. The CDR3 sequence: CASSLSSGDLGQYF. The CDR3 DNA reads TGTGCCAGCAGTCTATCTAGCGGGGACCTCGGGCAGTACTTC.

This clone was recorded a few times. The rearrangement joins TRBV19 to TRBJ1-6; TRBD1 matches at 7 bases. CDR1 and CDR2 from the germline V gene are LNHDA and SQIVND (reference sequence). V lost 0 bases and J lost 7; bases outside the gene matches: 6. The CDR3 runs to 16 residues. The CDR3 spells CASSIEGQRGNSPLHF. CDR3 bases: TGTGCCAGTAGTATAGAGGGACAGCGAGGGAATTCACCCCTCCACTTT.

The V gene is TRBV19, the J gene TRBJ2-7; D possibly corresponds to TRBD1 (6 bases). V lost 5 bases and J lost 7, with 21 bases in between. The CDR3 covers 15 residues. Germline V gene data show CDR1 as LNHDA and CDR2 as SQIVND (reference sequence). Here the CDR3 reads CASSGDRRTAREQYF. The DNA for the CDR3 is TGTGCCAGTAGTGGGGACCGAAGGACAGCCCGGGAGCAGTACTTC.

The DNA for the CDR3 is TGCAGTGCTAAGGACAGGGCGACCCAGTACTTC. Translated: CSAKDRATQYF. The V call is TRBV20-1, the J call TRBJ2-5; the match to TRBD1 covers 8 bases. Unmatched junction bases numbered 2, after V lost 4 bases and J lost 7 bases. Germline assignment: CDR1 DFQATT and CDR2 SNEGSKA (reference sequence). The CDR3 extends over 11 amino acids.

The genes are TRBV6-5 and TRBJ1-6; D is unresolved. Germline CDR1 reads MNHEY; CDR2 reads SVGAGI. V was cut by 2 bases and J by 5 bases, with 7 bases left in between. The CDR3 consists of 14 residues. CDR3 sequence reads: CASSYRQNNSPLHF. The CDR3, as DNA: TGTGCCAGCAGTTACCGGCAGAATAATTCACCCCTCCACTTT.

The chain is built from TRBV11-2 and TRBJ1-5; tentative D call: TRBD1 (5 bases). The germline CDR1 and CDR2 sequences are SGHAT and FQNNGV. V gave up 0 bases and J gave up 3 bases, with 6 bases separating them. The CDR3 loop spans 14 amino acids. CDR3 region: CASSLDRDNQPQHF. The CDR3 DNA follows: TGTGCCAGCAGCTTAGACAGGGACAATCAGCCCCAGCATTTT.

The chain links TRBV4-3 to TRBJ1-2; D is undetermined. Deletions cut 0 bases from V and 2 bases from J, with 10 bases between. The CDR3 is made up of 15 amino acids. Germline CDR1 reads LGHNA; CDR2 reads YSLEER. This chain's CDR3 is CASSQDWAGNYGYTF. CDR3 sequence (DNA): TGCGCCAGCAGCCAAGACTGGGCGGGAAACTATGGCTACACCTTC.

A few counts support this clone. V usage is TRBV6-6 and J usage is TRBJ2-7; TRBD2 might be the D (6 bases). The CDR3 has 14 residues. CDR1 is MNHNY, CDR2 SVGAGI, per germline (reference sequence). Trimming cost V 7 bases and J 0 bases, with 13 bases left between them. The CDR3 coding sequence is TGTGCCAGCACCCCCTCCGGGGGCTCCTACGAGCAGTACTTC. As protein: CASTPSGGSYEQYF.

This chain uses TRBV27 with TRBJ1-5; D remains unclear. CDR1 and CDR2 from the germline V gene are MNHEY and SMNVEV (reference sequence). With 5 bases removed from V and 4 bases from J, the gap between germline ends came to 6 bases. CDR3 size: 12 residues. CDR3 residues: CASSTMNQPQHF. Written as DNA, the CDR3 is TGTGCCAGCAGTACCATGAATCAGCCCCAGCATTTT.

The chain employs TRBV6-6 and TRBJ1-1; D gene uncertain. Trimming pared 1 base from V and 4 bases from J, leaving 13 bases between. Germline CDR1 reads MNHNY; CDR2 reads SVGAGI (reference sequence). There are 15 residues in the CDR3. The CDR3 sequence is CASSYLGGRVTEAFF. For the CDR3, the DNA is TGTGCCAGCAGTTACTTAGGCGGACGCGTCACTGAAGCTTTCTTT.

This chain links TRBV29-1 with TRBJ2-7; D may correspond to TRBD1 or TRBD2 (5 bases each). Germline V gives CDR1 SQVTM, CDR2 ANQGSEA. The CDR3 has 13 residues. The V end lost 3 bases, the J end lost 3 bases, and 12 bases lay between the germline ends. The CDR3 region has the DNA TGCAGCGTTGAGGGGGTGCCCAGCTACGAGCAGTACTTC. It yields the protein CSVEGVPSYEQYF.

The chain recombines TRBV19 with TRBJ2-3; no reliable D call. V shed 5 bases and J shed 3 bases, with 21 bases lying between them. The germline gives CDR1 LNHDA, CDR2 SQIVND (reference sequence). This CDR3 is 17 amino acids long. The CDR3 loop is CASSVPHWADRTDTQYF. The CDR3 nucleotides read TGTGCCAGTAGTGTCCCGCATTGGGCCGACCGGACAGATACGCAGTATTTT.

The chain carries TRBV18 and TRBJ2-5; the D gene is possibly TRBD1 (5 bases). Germline V gene data show CDR1 as KGHSH and CDR2 as LQKENI. The CDR3 contains 15 residues. V lost 3 bases to trimming and J lost 1 base, with 12 bases between them. The CDR3 spells CASSPNIRGQETQYF. The DNA for the CDR3 is TGTGCCAGCTCACCGAATATAAGGGGCCAAGAGACCCAGTACTTC. Looking up the rest from reference TRBV18 and TRBJ2-5 gives the full variable domain: NAGVMQNPRHLVRRRGQEARLRCSPMKGHSHVYWYRQLPEEGLKFMVYLQKENIIDESGMPKERFSAEFPKEGPSILRIQQVVRGDSAAYFCASSPNIRGQETQYFGPGTRLLVL.

V is TRBV6-5 and J is TRBJ1-1; D ambiguous. The CDR3 consists of 15 residues. The germline V gene encodes CDR1 MNHEY and CDR2 SVGAGI. The V gene lost 6 bases and the J gene lost 1 base, with 15 bases spanning the gap. The CDR3 here is CASRMGIRSNTEAFF. CDR3 DNA sequence: TGTGCCAGCAGGATGGGGATACGATCGAACACTGAAGCTTTCTTT.

J is TRBJ1-3 and V is TRBV9; D unclear. The germline V gene encodes CDR1 SGDLS and CDR2 YYNGEE. The CDR3 totals 18 residues. Trimming took 0 bases from V and 4 from J, leaving 20 bases between them. The CDR3 sequence is CASSVVPTRAARGNTIYF. CDR3 DNA: TGTGCCAGCAGCGTAGTCCCTACTCGGGCGGCAAGGGGAAACACCATATATTTT.

The chain is built from TRBV7-2 and TRBJ2-1; D may be TRBD1 or TRBD2 (6 bases each). CDR3 length: 15 amino acids. Trimming left V 3 bases short and J 10 bases short, with 19 bases between. The germline V gene encodes CDR1 SGHTA and CDR2 FQGNSA. Here the CDR3 DNA reads TGTGCCAGCAGCTTGGGAAAGGGGGGCTTCAGGGAGCAGTTCTTC. It codes for CASSLGKGGFREQFF.

This chain connects TRBV6-5 to TRBJ2-5; weak D call: TRBD2 (5 bases). CDR3 size: 15 residues. Trimming removed 5 bases from V and 1 base from J, with 14 bases in between. Germline V gene sequence: CDR1 MNHEY, CDR2 SVGAGI. The CDR3 reads CASSPSGRSQETQYF. The CDR3 DNA reads as TGTGCCAGCAGTCCCAGCGGCAGGTCCCAAGAGACCCAGTACTTC.